One and the same sample provided the 9 T cell receptor beta chains below, sequenced in a study of CD8 T cells in Susac syndrome. RNA was extracted with the RNeasy kit, and a quantity of about 0.45 to 1 ug was reverse transcribed using random hexamers. TCRdb recomputed calls from the immunoSEQ multiplex PCR reads with MiXCR, one row per CDR3 protein. The sample has fewer than 350,000 distinct CDR3 sequences, 75% to 85% seen once. Sequencing was done on a sample of CD8+ T cells from PBMCs. These receptors were obtained from a human donor with multiple sclerosis.

This rearrangement joins TRBV15 to TRBJ2-2, with a possible D match to TRBD2 (5 bases). The CDR3 loop spans 17 amino acids. The V end lost 0 bases, the J end lost 0 bases, and 11 bases lay between the germline ends. Germline loops: CDR1 LNHNV, CDR2 YYDKDF (reference sequence). The CDR3 DNA reads TGTGCCACCAGCAGAGATGGAGGTTTGTCGAACACCGGGGAGCTGTTTTTT. Amino acid sequence: CATSRDGGLSNTGELFF.

This sequence joins TRBV3-1 and TRBJ2-7; 9 bases match TRBD1. There are 15 residues in the CDR3. Germline lookup yields CDR1 LGHDT and CDR2 YNNKEL (reference sequence). V shed 6 bases and J 0 bases; nucleotides not matched to a gene: 6. The DNA of the CDR3 is TGTGCCAGCAGTCCGGACAGGGGCCGCTCCTACGAGCAGTACTTC. Protein sequence: CASSPDRGRSYEQYF.

The V gene is TRBV4-3, the J gene TRBJ1-1; 7 bases map to TRBD1. This CDR3 has 18 amino acids. Unmatched junction bases numbered 14, after V lost 4 bases and J lost 0 bases. Germline CDR1 LGHNA, CDR2 YSLEER. CDR3 coding DNA: TGCGCCAGCAGCCCCCACCAGGGGGGACTCCTACTGAACACTGAAGCTTTCTTT. It is translated as CASSPHQGGLLLNTEAFF.

The count of this clonotype is one. The V gene is TRBV12-3 or TRBV12-4, the J gene TRBJ2-5, with no clear D. This CDR3 region has 14 residues. The V gene lost 5 bases and the J gene lost 5 bases, with 15 bases spanning the gap. The CDR3 here is CASSEPPPRETQYF. For the CDR3, the DNA is TGTGCCAGCAGTGAGCCCCCTCCTAGGGAGACCCAGTACTTC.

This clonotype has just one count. The chain uses TRBV15 and TRBJ2-4; the D is unclear. Trimming removed 1 base from V and 2 bases from J, with 21 bases in between. The CDR3 runs 19 residues. The germline CDR1 and CDR2 sequences are LNHNV and YYDKDF (reference sequence). CDR3 region: CATSRGLPENSLTKNIQYF. In DNA form, the CDR3 reads TGTGCCACCAGCAGAGGCTTACCGGAAAATTCACTAACCAAAAACATTCAGTACTTC.

The chain's CDR3 is CASSVFEDAYNEQFF. The CDR3 DNA follows: TGTGCCAGTAGTGTCTTTGAGGACGCCTACAATGAGCAGTTCTTC. This chain uses TRBV19 with TRBJ2-1, with D uncertain. V lost 5 bases to trimming and J lost 2 bases, with 13 bases between them. The CDR3 sequence is 15 residues long. The germline V gene encodes CDR1 LNHDA and CDR2 SQIVND (reference sequence).

The chain joins TRBV11-2 to TRBJ2-1, with TRBD2 as a possible D gene (5 bases). V lost 0 bases and J 0 bases, leaving 12 bases between the germline ends. Germline V lookup: CDR1 SGHAT, CDR2 FQNNGV. This CDR3 has 17 amino acids. CDR3 sequence reads: CASSLDIRTGSYNEQFF. The CDR3 nucleotides are TGTGCCAGCAGCTTAGATATAAGGACTGGCTCCTACAATGAGCAGTTCTTC.

The genes are TRBV4-3 and TRBJ1-2, with D possibly matching TRBD1 (6 bases). CDR1 is LGHNA and CDR2 is YSLEER in the germline V gene. The CDR3 covers 14 residues. The V gene lost 4 bases and the J gene lost 4 bases, with 13 bases spanning the gap. This chain's CDR3 is CASSPGQTLYGYTF. CDR3 DNA sequence: TGCGCCAGCAGCCCCGGACAGACCCTCTATGGCTACACCTTC.

The rearrangement uses TRBV9 and TRBJ2-1; tentatively, D is TRBD1 (7 bases). CDR3 size: 15 residues. The germline V gene encodes CDR1 SGDLS and CDR2 YYNGEE. V dropped 3 bases and J dropped 4 bases, with 14 bases sitting between them. CDR3 in DNA: TGTGCCAGCAGCGCCGAGGGGGCGGGGTACAATGAGCAGTTCTTC. It is translated as CASSAEGAGYNEQFF.